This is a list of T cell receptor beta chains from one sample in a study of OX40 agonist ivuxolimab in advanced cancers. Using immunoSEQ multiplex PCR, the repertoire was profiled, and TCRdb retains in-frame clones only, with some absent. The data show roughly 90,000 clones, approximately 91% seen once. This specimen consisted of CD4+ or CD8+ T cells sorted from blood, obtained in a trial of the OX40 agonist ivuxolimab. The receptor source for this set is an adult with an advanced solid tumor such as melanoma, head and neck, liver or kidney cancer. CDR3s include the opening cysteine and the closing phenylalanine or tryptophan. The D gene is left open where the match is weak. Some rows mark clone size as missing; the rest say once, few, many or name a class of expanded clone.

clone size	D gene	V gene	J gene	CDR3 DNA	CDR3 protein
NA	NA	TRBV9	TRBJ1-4	TGTGCCAGCAGCGTAGAAGGGTTGCCTAATGAAAAACTGTTTTTT	CASSVEGLPNEKLFF
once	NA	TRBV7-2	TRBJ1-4	TGTGCCAGCAGCTTAGGGACAGCTAATGAAAAACTGTTTTTT	CASSLGTANEKLFF
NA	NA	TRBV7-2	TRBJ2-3	TGTGCCAGCAGCTTAGGTCCGGGTTCAGTGAGAGATACGCAGTATTTT	CASSLGPGSVRDTQYF
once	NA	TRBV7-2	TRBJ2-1	TGTGCCAGCAGCTTAGATTCCTGGACAAACGAGCAGTTCTTC	CASSLDSWTNEQFF
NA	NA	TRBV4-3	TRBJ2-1	TGCGCCAGCAGCCTGGACCCGTCCTACAATGAGCAGTTCTTC	CASSLDPSYNEQFF
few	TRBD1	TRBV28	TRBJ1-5	TGTGCCAGCACCCCAGGGGGGGAAGTGGGTCAGCCCCAGCATTTT	CASTPGGEVGQPQHF
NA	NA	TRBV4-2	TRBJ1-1	TGTGCCAGCAGCCAAATCGCGGGGGACACTGAAGCTTTCTTT	CASSQIAGDTEAFF
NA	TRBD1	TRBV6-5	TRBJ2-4	TGTGCCAGCAGCCGCGGACAGGGTGACATTCAGTACTTC	CASSRGQGDIQYF
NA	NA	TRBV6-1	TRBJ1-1	TGTGCCAGCAGCATTTCTAGGACAGCGAACACTGAAGCTTTCTTT	CASSISRTANTEAFF
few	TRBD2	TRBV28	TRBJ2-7	TGTGCCAGCAGTTTACTAGCGGGACTCTACGAGCAGTACTTC	CASSLLAGLYEQYF
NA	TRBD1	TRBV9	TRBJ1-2	TGTGCCAGCAGCTCCGCCCAGGGGGGGCAGTATGGCTACACCTTC	CASSSAQGGQYGYTF
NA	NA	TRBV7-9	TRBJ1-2	TGTGCCAGCAGCTTAACCCTCTCCGGGGCCTATGGCTACACCTTC	CASSLTLSGAYGYTF
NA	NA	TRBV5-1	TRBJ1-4	TGCGCCAGCAGGAAGACGGACGAAAAACTGTTTTTT	CASRKTDEKLFF
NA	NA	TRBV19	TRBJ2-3	TGTGCCAGTAGTGACTTAGGACGGACAGATACGCAGTATTTT	CASSDLGRTDTQYF
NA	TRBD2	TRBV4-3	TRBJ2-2	TGCGCCAGCGGGACTAGCGGGAACACCGGGGAGCTGTTTTTT	CASGTSGNTGELFF
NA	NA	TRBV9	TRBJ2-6	TGTGCCAGCAGCGTCGGAGGGACAAAAGCCAACGTCCTGACTTTC	CASSVGGTKANVLTF
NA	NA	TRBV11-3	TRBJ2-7	TGTGCCAGCAGCTTAGATGGAAGGGAGCAGTACTTC	CASSLDGREQYF
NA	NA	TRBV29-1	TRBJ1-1	TGCAGCGTTGGGTTTCGGTGGACTGAAGCTTTCTTT	CSVGFRWTEAFF
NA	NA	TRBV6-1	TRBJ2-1	TGTGCCAGCAGTGAAGCGAGCAGGGCCTACAATGAGCAGTTCTTC	CASSEASRAYNEQFF
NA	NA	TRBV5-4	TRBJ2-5	TGTGCCAGCAGCTCCCCTGGAGGGGTCGAGACCCAGTACTTC	CASSSPGGVETQYF
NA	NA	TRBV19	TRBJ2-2	TGTGCCAGTTGTCAGGGGAACACCGGGGAGCTGTTTTTT	CASCQGNTGELFF
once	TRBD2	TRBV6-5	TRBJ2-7	TGTGCCAGCAGTTTGGCGGGGGTGCCCTACGAGCAGTACTTC	CASSLAGVPYEQYF
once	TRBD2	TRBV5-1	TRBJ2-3	TGCGCCAGCAATCCGGGAGGGCCAGTAGATACGCAGTATTTT	CASNPGGPVDTQYF
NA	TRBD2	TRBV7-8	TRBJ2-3	TGTGCCAGCAGACCTGAAGGTGCGGGAGGGTCAGATACGCAGTATTTT	CASRPEGAGGSDTQYF
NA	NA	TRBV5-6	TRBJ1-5	TGTGCCAGCAGCTCCGGGACGACGGGCGGTCAGCCCCAGCATTTT	CASSSGTTGGQPQHF
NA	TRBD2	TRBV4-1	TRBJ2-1	TGCGCCAGCAGCCAAAACCCTCCGACTAGCGGGATTCACAATGAGCAGTTCTTC	CASSQNPPTSGIHNEQFF
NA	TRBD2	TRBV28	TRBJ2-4	TGTGCCAGCAGTTTAACGGCGGCGGGAGGGGGGAACATTCAGTACTTC	CASSLTAAGGGNIQYF
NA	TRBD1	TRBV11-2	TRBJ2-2	TGTGCCAGCAGGACGACGGGACAGGGCTGGACCGGGGAGCTGTTTTTT	CASRTTGQGWTGELFF
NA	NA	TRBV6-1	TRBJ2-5	TGTGCCAGCAGTTATGGTCGGTCAGAGACCCAGTACTTC	CASSYGRSETQYF
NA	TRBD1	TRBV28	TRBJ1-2	TGTGCCAGCAGTTTAATAGGACAGGGGGCTGGGGGCTACACCTTC	CASSLIGQGAGGYTF
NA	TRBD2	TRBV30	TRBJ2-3	TGTGCCTGGAGGTCGACTGGACTAGCGGAAAGGGGTGGTACAGATACGCAGTATTTT	CAWRSTGLAERGGTDTQYF
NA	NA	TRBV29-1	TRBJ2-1	TGCAGCGTTGAAGATATTAAGGGGACCTACAATGAGCAGTTCTTC	CSVEDIKGTYNEQFF
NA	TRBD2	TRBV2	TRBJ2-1	TGTGCCAGCAGTGAACTGACTAGCGGGGGTTACAATGAGCAGTTCTTC	CASSELTSGGYNEQFF
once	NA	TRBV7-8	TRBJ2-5	TGTGCCAGCAGTCTACAGGTGACCCAAGAGACCCAGTACTTC	CASSLQVTQETQYF
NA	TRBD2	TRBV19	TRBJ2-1	TGTGCCAGTAGTATTACTAGCGGGAGATCGAATGAGCAGTTCTTC	CASSITSGRSNEQFF
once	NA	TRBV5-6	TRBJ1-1	TGTGCCAGCTGGAGGGGCTCTGGCACTGAAGCTTTCTTT	CASWRGSGTEAFF
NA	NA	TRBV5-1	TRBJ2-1	TGCGCCAGCAGCTTGGGACAGAGCAACAATGAGCAGTTCTTC	CASSLGQSNNEQFF